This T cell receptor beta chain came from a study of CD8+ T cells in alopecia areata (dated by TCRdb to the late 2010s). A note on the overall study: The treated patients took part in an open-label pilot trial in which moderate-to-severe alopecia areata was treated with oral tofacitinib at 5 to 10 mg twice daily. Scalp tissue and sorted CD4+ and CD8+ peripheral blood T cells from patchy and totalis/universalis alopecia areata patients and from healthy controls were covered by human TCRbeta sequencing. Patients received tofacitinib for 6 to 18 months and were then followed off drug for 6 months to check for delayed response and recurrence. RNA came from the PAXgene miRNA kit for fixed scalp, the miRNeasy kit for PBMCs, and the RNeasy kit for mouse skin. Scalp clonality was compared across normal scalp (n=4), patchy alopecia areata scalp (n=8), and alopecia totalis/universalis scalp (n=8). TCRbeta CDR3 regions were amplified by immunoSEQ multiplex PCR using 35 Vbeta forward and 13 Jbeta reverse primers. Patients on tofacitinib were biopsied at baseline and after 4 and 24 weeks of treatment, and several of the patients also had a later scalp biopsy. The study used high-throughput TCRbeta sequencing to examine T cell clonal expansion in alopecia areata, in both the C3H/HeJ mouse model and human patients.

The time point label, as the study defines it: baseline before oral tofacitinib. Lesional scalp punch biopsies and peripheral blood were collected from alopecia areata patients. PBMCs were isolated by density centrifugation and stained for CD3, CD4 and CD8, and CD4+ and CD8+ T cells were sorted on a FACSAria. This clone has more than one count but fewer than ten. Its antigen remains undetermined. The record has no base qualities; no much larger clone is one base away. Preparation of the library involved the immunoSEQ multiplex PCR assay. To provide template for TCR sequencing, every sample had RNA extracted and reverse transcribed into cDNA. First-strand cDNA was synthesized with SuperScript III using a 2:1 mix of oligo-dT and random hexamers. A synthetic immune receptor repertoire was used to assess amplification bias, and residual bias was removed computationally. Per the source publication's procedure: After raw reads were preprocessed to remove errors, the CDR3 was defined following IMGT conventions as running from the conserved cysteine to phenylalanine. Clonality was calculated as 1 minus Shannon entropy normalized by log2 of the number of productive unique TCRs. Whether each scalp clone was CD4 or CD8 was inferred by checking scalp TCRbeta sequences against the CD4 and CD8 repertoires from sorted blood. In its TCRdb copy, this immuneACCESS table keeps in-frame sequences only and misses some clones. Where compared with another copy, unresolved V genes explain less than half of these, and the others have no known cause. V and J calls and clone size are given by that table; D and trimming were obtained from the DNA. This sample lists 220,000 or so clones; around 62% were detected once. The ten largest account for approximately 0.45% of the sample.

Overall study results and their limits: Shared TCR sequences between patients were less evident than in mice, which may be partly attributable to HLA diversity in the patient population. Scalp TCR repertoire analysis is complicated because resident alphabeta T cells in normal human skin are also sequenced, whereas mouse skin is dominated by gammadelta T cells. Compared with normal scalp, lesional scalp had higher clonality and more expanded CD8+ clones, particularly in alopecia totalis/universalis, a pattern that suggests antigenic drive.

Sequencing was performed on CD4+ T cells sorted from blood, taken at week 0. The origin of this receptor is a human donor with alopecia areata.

The sequenced DNA is TGTGCCTCAGGGGGCAACACCGGGGAGCTGTTTTTT. It codes for CASGGNTGELFF. The chain is encoded by TRBV30 joined to TRBJ2-2; 8 central bases correspond to TRBD1. The germline V gene (reference sequence) specifies GTSNPN as CDR1 and SVGIG as CDR2. Its CDR3 holds 12 amino acids, cysteine through phenylalanine. CDR3 DNA only is kept here, 36 bases in frame from base 1. The germline V and J ends show losses of 7 bases and 2 bases respectively, and no gene match explains 0 bases of the junction.